This entry describes one T cell receptor (beta chain). Its target is unknown. This sample is part of a study of cytomegalovirus exposure and HLA in healthy donors. 13 Jbeta primers and 60 Vbeta primers were used for the PCR. Generated by immunoSEQ multiplex PCR, the TCRdb table keeps only in-frame clones and is missing some. This sample yields 150,000 or so clones, of which roughly 77% are seen a single time; nearly 4% belongs to the top ten. Whereas donors were nominally healthy upon sampling, unrecorded immune exposures were probable. Notes on the study in general: A link between a missense DCLRE1C variant and TCR beta V- and J-gene trimming emerged from a later analysis.

The V and J ends lost 4 bases and 2 bases, in that order; junction bases with no gene match: 9. The germline gives CDR1 SGHRS, CDR2 YFSETQ. The CDR3 loop spans 15 amino acids. The sample was PBMCs. The chain joins TRBV5-1 to TRBJ2-7, with 7 bases matching TRBD1. This receptor was taken from a male donor in good health and CMV-seronegative. CDR3 coding DNA: TGCGCCAGCAGCCAGCCGAGGACAGGAGCCTACGAGCAGTACTTC. Translated: CASSQPRTGAYEQYF.